Listed below are T cell receptor beta chains from one sample, sequenced in a study of regulatory T cells in long-lasting Graves disease. In TCRdb, the multiplex PCR reads were re-called with MiXCR into one record per CDR3 protein. This table has 500,000 or so distinct CDR3 sequences, 12% to 15% appearing once. The sample was also linked to a second study, of T cells in Graves' hyperthyroidism and ophthalmopathy.

The sample here was peripheral blood mononuclear cells (PBMCs), taken at new diagnosis, from a patient treated with antithyroid drugs. Receptor source: a woman aged 45-65 years with Graves disease. Both conserved end residues are part of each CDR3. D genes are given only for firm matches. Clone size is not always given. Where it is, it says once, few, many or a class for expanded clones.

once	NA	TRBJ1-5	TRBV6-1	TGTGCCAGCAGTGAGCAGGGAGGAGAACAGCCCCAGCATTTT	CASSEQGGEQPQHF
many	NA	TRBJ2-7	TRBV5-1	TGCGCCAGCAGCCCCGATGGGGGACGGCTTTTCGAGCAGTACTTC	CASSPDGGRLFEQYF
many	NA	TRBJ1-5	TRBV28	TGTGCCAGCAGTTTAGCAGGGCCGTGGCAGCCCCAGCATTTT	CASSLAGPWQPQHF
many	NA	TRBJ2-1	TRBV18	TGTGCCAGCTCACCAGGGGTCGATGAGCAGTTCTTC	CASSPGVDEQFF
many	TRBD1	TRBJ2-7	TRBV29-1	TGCAGCGTTGAGGGACAGGGACCCTACGAGCAGTACTTC	CSVEGQGPYEQYF
many	TRBD1	TRBJ2-7	TRBV28	TGTGCCAGCAGTTTGGCAGCCGGGACAGGCTTTTACTCCTACGAGCAGTACTTC	CASSLAAGTGFYSYEQYF
NA	NA	TRBJ1-3	TRBV5-1	TGCGCCAGCAGCCCAACGAACCCAACGAGGGCTGGAAACACCATATATTTT	CASSPTNPTRAGNTIYF
few	NA	TRBJ1-2	TRBV6-5	TGTGCCAGCAGTTACGATGTCAGGATCCCCAACTATGGCTACACCTTC	CASSYDVRIPNYGYTF
many	NA	TRBJ2-7	TRBV4-1	TGCGCCAGCAGCCAAGAGGGGAAGGGCGGGGAGCAGTACTTC	CASSQEGKGGEQYF
few	NA	TRBJ2-7	TRBV29-1	TGCAGCGTTGGAGGGGGGCCTCACGAGCAGTACTTC	CSVGGGPHEQYF